Below, 7 T cell receptor gamma chains from the same sample are listed, as sequenced in a study of Vγ9Vδ2 T cells in congenital toxoplasmosis. TRGC- and TRDC-specific primers primed one-tube template-switch reverse transcription to make cDNA. The TRGC primer was designed to target TRGC1 and TRGC2 alike. TCRdb used CATT to re-call clones from the reads. The data show over 300 gamma-chain clones, 45% to 60% seen once. The sequencing input was gamma-delta T cells from blood. Source of these receptors: a child under 10 years old born to a mother with Toxoplasma gondii infection during pregnancy, either congenitally infected or uninfected (not recorded which).

A word on this clone: With a far larger clone one base away, a read error is the likely cause. This specimen includes other DNA sequences encoding the same CDR3. V usage is TRGV9 and J usage is TRGJP. The CDR3 runs to 16 residues. The germline CDR1 and CDR2 sequences are GITISATS and ISYDGTV (reference sequence). This CDR3 is CALWEVRELGKKIKVF. The CDR3 nucleotides are TGTGCCTTGTGGGAGGTAAGAGAGCTGGGCAAAAAAATCAAGGTATTT.

On this clone itself: A far larger clone is one base from this, pointing to a likely read error. The gene calls are TRGV10 and TRGJ1 or TRGJ2. TRGV10 is treated as an ORF (open reading frame) with a function not yet certain. With V trimmed by 8 bases and J by 3 bases, 5 bases remained unmatched. This CDR3 is 12 amino acids long. Here the CDR3 reads CAAWESYYKKLF. CDR3 nucleotides: TGTGCTGCGTGGGAGTCTTATTATAAGAAACTCTTT.

Points on this clone: The protein held in TCRdb is that of a much larger clone and does not match this DNA's translation at residue 5, likely because of a read error; the protein shown is translated from the DNA. The chain joins TRGV4 to TRGJ1 or TRGJ2. Germline CDR1 is EGSTGY and CDR2 is YDSYTSSV. The CDR3 is 14 residues long. The CDR3 spells CATWNGPLYYKKLF. DNA for the CDR3: TGTGCCACCTGGAATGGGCCCTTGTATTATAAGAAACTCTTT.

As regards this clone: Only one base separates this from a far larger clonotype, so it likely reflects a read error. The V call is TRGV9, the J call TRGJP. The CDR3 runs to 14 residues. The germline gives CDR1 GITISATS, CDR2 ISYDGTV (reference sequence). The CDR3 coding sequence is TGTGCCGTGTGGACGTCTTTGGGCAAAAAAATCAAGGTATTT. Residues: CAVWTSLGKKIKVF.

This clone is large (0.1 to 1%). This sample also contains other DNA sequences that code for the same CDR3. The chain has TRGV10 and TRGJP1. TRGV10 qualifies as an ORF whose function is uncertain. This CDR3 region has 12 residues. The V gene end was trimmed by 8 bases and the J gene end by 7 bases; junction bases not matched to a gene: 5. The CDR3 nucleotides are TGTGCTGCGTGGACCGATGGTTGGTTCAAGATATTT. This codes for CAAWTDGWFKIF.

Comments on this clone: A read error likely explains this, since a far larger clone differs by one base. This chain links TRGV9 with TRGJP. Looked up from germline, CDR1 is GITISATS and CDR2 is ISYDGTV (reference sequence). CDR3 length equals 17 residues. As DNA, the CDR3 is TGTACCTTGTGGGAGGTGTTGGGGGAGTTGGGCAAAAAAATCAAGGTATTT. This codes for CTLWEVLGELGKKIKVF.

Remarks on this clone: The protein that TCRdb holds for this DNA derives from a much larger clone and differs from the translated DNA at residue 7, which likely indicates a read error; the protein shown here is translated from the DNA. This chain joins TRGV3 and TRGJ1 or TRGJ2. Per germline, CDR1 VTNTFY and CDR2 YDVSTARD (reference sequence). V lost 2 bases, J lost 2 bases, and 3 bases stayed unmatched. The CDR3 is 13 residues long. CDR3 in amino acids: CATWDIDYYKKLF. CDR3 bases: TGTGCCACCTGGGACATAGATTATTATAAGAAACTCTTT.